Detailed here is one T cell receptor beta chain. The antigen remains unidentified. The data were obtained in a study of cytomegalovirus exposure and HLA in healthy donors. Study-level results: Among TCR beta chains, those listed as cytomegalovirus-associated numbered some 160. A later look showed TCR association rates differing by HLA locus, highest for DRB1 and lowest for HLA-C. Per a later analysis, HLA-associated TCR beta chains showed more clonal expansion than other, equally common TCR beta chains. An analysis was carried out later, and it reportedly showed fewer N-insertions in an Asian-associated ancestry cluster than the roughly 700-donor mean.

Amplification used 60 Vbeta primers and 13 Jbeta primers. Profiling relied on immunoSEQ multiplex PCR, and the TCRdb table lists in-frame clones only, not all of them. Across 200,000 or so clones, the top ten clones capture about 0.74% of the sample. The sequenced sample consisted of PBMCs. This TCR was recovered from a boy younger than 18 in good health and CMV-seronegative.

CDR3 DNA sequence: TGTGCCAGCAGTTCCCCTCCGGGAGGAGGCAATCAGCCCCAGCATTTT. Its translation is CASSSPPGGGNQPQHF. The rearrangement joins TRBV28 to TRBJ1-5, with D unclear. The germline CDR1 and CDR2 sequences are MDHEN and SYDVKM. The CDR3 sequence is 16 residues long. V shed 4 bases and J shed 2 bases, with 15 bases lying between them.